The 19 T cell receptor beta chains in this list originate from one sample, sequenced in a study of blood T cell repertoires in COVID-19. Method: immunoSEQ multiplex PCR; TCRdb's copy keeps in-frame clones and lacks some. The repertoire includes approximately 440,000 clones, around 89% of them detected once, and around 13% sits in the top ten. Sequenced sample: peripheral blood. The source of these receptors is a woman in her 50s with COVID-19, enrolled during active disease.

The V gene is TRBV7-2, the J gene TRBJ2-1; D gene uncertain. The CDR3 covers 15 residues. Germline-derived CDR1 and CDR2 are SGHTA and FQGNSA. Trimming left V 1 base short and J 6 bases short, with 13 bases between. The chain's CDR3 is CASSLGAGPLNEQFF. DNA for the CDR3: TGTGCCAGCAGCTTAGGGGCAGGCCCCCTCAATGAGCAGTTCTTC.

The chain couples TRBV7-2 to TRBJ2-1; D possibly corresponds to TRBD2 (5 bases). The germline gives CDR1 SGHTA, CDR2 FQGNSA. CDR3 length equals 13 residues. Trimming removed 6 bases at V and 5 bases at J, with 11 bases between. The CDR3 region has the DNA TGTGCCAGCAGGCTAGAGGAGGACAATGAGCAGTTCTTC. It codes for CASRLEEDNEQFF.

This clone has only one observation. The V gene is TRBV4-1, the J gene TRBJ1-2; 8 positions agree with TRBD1. The junction had 16 bases not matched to a gene; V was cut back by 6 bases and J by 7 bases. CDR1 is MGHRA and CDR2 is YSYEKL in the germline V gene. The CDR3 has 16 amino acids. CDR3 DNA: TGCGCCAGCAGTGAAGCAATGGACAGGGTTTACGGTGGCTACACCTTC. Protein product: CASSEAMDRVYGGYTF.

The genes are TRBV5-4 and TRBJ1-2; TRBD1 might be the D (6 bases). Per the germline V gene, CDR1 is SGHNT and CDR2 is YYREEE (reference sequence). This CDR3 is 15 amino acids long. Trimming left V 0 bases short and J 0 bases short, with 9 bases between. CDR3 region: CASSLGGHPNYGYTF. As DNA, the CDR3 is TGTGCCAGCAGCTTGGGGGGACATCCTAACTATGGCTACACCTTC. Variable domain in full (rest from reference TRBV5-4 and TRBJ1-2): ETGVTQSPTHLIKTRGQQVTLRCSSQSGHNTVSWYQQALGQGPQFIFQYYREEENGRGNFPPRFSGLQFPNYSSELNVNALELDDSALYLCASSLGGHPNYGYTFGSGTRLTVV.

This clone came up once. The chain is built from TRBV28 and TRBJ1-2; D unclear. CDR1 and CDR2 from the germline V gene are MDHEN and SYDVKM. This CDR3 is built from 13 residues. The V end was cut by 4 bases, the J end by 2 bases, with 8 bases between. This chain's CDR3 is CASSYGGNYGYTF. CDR3 DNA: TGTGCCAGCAGTTACGGCGGGAACTATGGCTACACCTTC.

J is TRBJ1-6 and V is TRBV6-1, with D possibly matching TRBD1 (5 bases). With 1 base removed from V and 0 bases from J, the gap between germline ends came to 19 bases. The CDR3 has 20 amino acids. Germline V gives CDR1 MNHNS, CDR2 SASEGT. CDR3 in amino acids: CASSEVKGVGKYSYNSPLHF. DNA for the CDR3: TGTGCCAGCAGTGAAGTAAAAGGGGTGGGGAAATACTCCTATAATTCACCCCTCCACTTT.

The chain carries TRBV13 and TRBJ2-7; the D is unclear. The length of the CDR3 is 11 residues. From germline, CDR1 is PRHDT and CDR2 FYEKMQ (reference sequence). Trimming stripped 2 bases from V and 5 bases from J, with 4 bases between. Written as DNA, the CDR3 is TGTGCCAGCAGCTTATCCGACGAGCAGTACTTC. Protein product: CASSLSDEQYF.

The chain couples TRBV9 to TRBJ2-7, with TRBD2 identical over 11 bases. Germline V gives CDR1 SGDLS, CDR2 YYNGEE. After removal of 3 bases from V and 7 bases from J, the junction contained 6 bases not matched to a gene. The CDR3 totals 14 residues. This CDR3 is CASSALRTSGEQYF. The DNA of the CDR3 is TGTGCCAGCAGCGCCCTTCGGACTAGCGGGGAGCAGTACTTC.

This chain joins TRBV7-9 and TRBJ1-2, with a weak D call TRBD1 (6 bases). V lost 1 base and J lost 8, with 11 bases in between. The germline gives CDR1 SEHNR, CDR2 FQNEAQ (reference sequence). The CDR3 is 13 amino acids. The CDR3 bases are TGTGCCAGCAGCTTAGGGACAGTTGACGGCTACACCTTC. Translation gives CASSLGTVDGYTF.

The rearrangement uses TRBV2 and TRBJ2-2; 7 nucleotides line up with TRBD2. J was trimmed by 2 bases and V by 7 bases; bases with no gene match: 7. The length of the CDR3 is 15 residues. Germline V gene sequence: CDR1 SNHLY, CDR2 FYNNEI. CDR3 coding DNA: TGTGCCAGCAAGTACCAGCGGGGAAACACCGGGGAGCTGTTTTTT. Translating gives CASKYQRGNTGELFF.

This chain uses TRBV9 with TRBJ1-3, with D hard to call. The germline V and J ends were trimmed by 4 bases and 0 bases, with 11 bases remaining between them. Germline-derived CDR1 and CDR2 are SGDLS and YYNGEE. The CDR3 is 15 amino acids. The CDR3 protein is CASSSHQISGNTIYF. The CDR3 DNA reads as TGTGCCAGCAGCTCCCATCAAATCTCTGGAAACACCATATATTTT.

This CDR3 reads CASNTGLDYGYTF. The CDR3 DNA sequence: TGTGCCAGCAATACAGGGTTGGACTATGGCTACACCTTC. The chain uses TRBV2 and TRBJ1-2; tentative D call: TRBD1 (6 bases). The V gene's germline CDR1 is SNHLY and CDR2 FYNNEI. CDR3 length equals 13 residues. The V end lost 7 bases, the J end lost 3 bases, and 12 bases lay between the germline ends. Full variable domain (outside the CDR3, taken from reference TRBV2 and TRBJ1-2): EPEVTQTPSHQVTQMGQEVILRCVPISNHLYFYWYRQILGQKVEFLVSFYNNEISEKSEIFDDQFSVERPDGSNFTLKIRSTKLEDSAMYFCASNTGLDYGYTFGSGTRLTVV.

This clone was observed once. The chain couples TRBV28 to TRBJ2-4, with D unresolved. V was pared by 4 bases and J by 1 base, with 14 bases between. There are 16 residues in the CDR3. CDR1 MDHEN and CDR2 SYDVKM come from the germline V gene. CDR3 loop: CASSSRLRLAKNIQYF. The CDR3 coding sequence is TGTGCCAGCAGTTCCCGACTTAGACTCGCCAAAAACATTCAGTACTTC.

In this sample, this clone turned up a few times. CDR3 DNA sequence: TGTGCCAGCAGCTTAGACAGGGGAGGCTACACCTTC. Encoded protein: CASSLDRGGYTF. The chain carries TRBV11-2 and TRBJ1-2; TRBD1 might be the D (6 bases). Between the trimmed V and J ends, which lost 0 bases and 8 bases, there was a span of 7 bases. CDR1 is SGHAT, CDR2 FQNNGV, per germline. The CDR3 totals 12 residues.

The chain links TRBV6-6 to TRBJ2-2; perhaps TRBD2 as D (9 bases). Germline assignment: CDR1 MNHNY and CDR2 SVGAGI (reference sequence). V shed 2 bases and J shed 6 bases, with 16 bases lying between them. The CDR3 sequence is 16 residues long. The CDR3, as DNA: TGTGCCAGCAGTTACCAAGCGGGGGGACAGGCCGGGGAGCTGTTTTTT. It codes for CASSYQAGGQAGELFF.

The chain links TRBV6-5 to TRBJ2-2; D may be TRBD1 (6 bases). With 0 bases removed from V and 4 bases from J, the gap between germline ends came to 9 bases. The germline gives CDR1 MNHEY, CDR2 SVGAGI. The CDR3 loop spans 15 amino acids. The CDR3 nucleotides are TGTGCCAGCAGTTACTCGAGGGGGTTCACCGGGGAGCTGTTTTTT. This gives the protein CASSYSRGFTGELFF.

The rearrangement links TRBV28 to TRBJ1-5; TRBD1 agrees at 8 bases. The CDR3 is 14 amino acids. V dropped 2 bases and J dropped 7; count of bases not matched to a gene: 4. Germline V CDR1 and CDR2: MDHEN, SYDVKM. CDR3 in amino acids: CASSLGTGVQPQHF. For the CDR3, the DNA is TGTGCCAGCAGTTTAGGGACAGGAGTCCAGCCCCAGCATTTT.

This clone was observed a handful of times. The V and J genes are TRBV6-1 and TRBJ1-6; D is possibly TRBD1 (6 bases). From germline, CDR1 is MNHNS and CDR2 SASEGT. This CDR3 contains 14 residues. V lost 1 base and J 7 bases, leaving 8 bases between the germline ends. This CDR3 reads CASSEVRGNSPLHF. CDR3 in DNA: TGTGCCAGCAGTGAAGTCAGGGGCAATTCACCCCTCCACTTT.

The chain employs TRBV5-4 and TRBJ2-5, with D possibly TRBD1 on 7 matching bases. The germline gives CDR1 SGHNT, CDR2 YYREEE (reference sequence). The CDR3 runs 16 residues. V lost 3 bases and J lost 2, with 17 bases in between. The CDR3 reads CASSSFLTGTQETQYF. In DNA form, the CDR3 reads TGTGCCAGCAGCTCCTTTTTGACAGGGACTCAAGAGACCCAGTACTTC.